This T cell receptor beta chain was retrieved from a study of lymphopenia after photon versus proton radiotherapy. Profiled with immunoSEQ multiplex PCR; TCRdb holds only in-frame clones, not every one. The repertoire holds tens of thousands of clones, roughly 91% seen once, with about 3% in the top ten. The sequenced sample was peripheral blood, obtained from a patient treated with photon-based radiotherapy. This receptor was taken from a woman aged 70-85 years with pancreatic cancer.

The CDR3 DNA reads TGTGCCAGCCTCCCCCAGGGGACTAGCGCAAGACAAGAGACCCAGTACTTC. Translation: CASLPQGTSARQETQYF. This chain joins TRBV5-4 and TRBJ2-5; TRBD2 matches at 10 bases. The J segment lost 2 bases and the V segment lost 7 bases, leaving 14 bases of the junction unmatched. Germline V gene sequence: CDR1 SGHNT, CDR2 YYREEE (reference sequence). The CDR3 runs to 17 residues.